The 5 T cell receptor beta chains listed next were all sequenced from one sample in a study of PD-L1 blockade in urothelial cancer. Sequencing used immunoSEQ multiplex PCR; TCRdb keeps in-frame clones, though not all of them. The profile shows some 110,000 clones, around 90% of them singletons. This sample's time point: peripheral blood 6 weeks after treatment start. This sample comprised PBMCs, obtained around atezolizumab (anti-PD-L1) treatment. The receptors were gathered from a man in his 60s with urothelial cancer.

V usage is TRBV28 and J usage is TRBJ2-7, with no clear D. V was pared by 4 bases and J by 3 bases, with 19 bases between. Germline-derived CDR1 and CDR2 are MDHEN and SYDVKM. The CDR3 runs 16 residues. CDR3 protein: CASSSPAARLNYEQYF. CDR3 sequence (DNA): TGTGCCAGCAGTTCCCCCGCAGCGCGGCTGAACTACGAGCAGTACTTC.

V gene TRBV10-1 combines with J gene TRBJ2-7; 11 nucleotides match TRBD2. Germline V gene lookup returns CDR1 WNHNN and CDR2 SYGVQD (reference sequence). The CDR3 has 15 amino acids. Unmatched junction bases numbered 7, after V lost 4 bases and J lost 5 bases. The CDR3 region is CASSVGTSGFNEQYF. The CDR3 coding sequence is TGCGCCAGCAGTGTTGGGACTAGCGGCTTCAACGAGCAGTACTTC.

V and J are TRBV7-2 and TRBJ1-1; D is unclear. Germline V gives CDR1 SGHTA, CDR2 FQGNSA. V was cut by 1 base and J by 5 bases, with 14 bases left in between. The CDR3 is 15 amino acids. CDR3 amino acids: CASSLVRITRTEAFF. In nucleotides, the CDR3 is TGTGCCAGCAGCTTAGTGAGAATTACGCGGACTGAAGCTTTCTTT.

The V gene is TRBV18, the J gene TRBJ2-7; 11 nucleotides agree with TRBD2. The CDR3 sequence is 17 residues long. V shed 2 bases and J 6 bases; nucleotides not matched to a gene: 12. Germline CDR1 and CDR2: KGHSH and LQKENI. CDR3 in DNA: TGTGCCAGCTCACCAAGGCTAGCGGGAGGACCCCGTATCGAGCAGTACTTC. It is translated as CASSPRLAGGPRIEQYF.

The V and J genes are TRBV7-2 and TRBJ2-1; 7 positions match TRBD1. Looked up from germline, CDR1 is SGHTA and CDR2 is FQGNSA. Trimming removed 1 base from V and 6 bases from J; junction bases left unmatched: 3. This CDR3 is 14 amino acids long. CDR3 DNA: TGTGCCAGCAGCTTAGACAGGGGCAGCAATGAGCAGTTCTTC. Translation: CASSLDRGSNEQFF.